This TCR beta chain was sequenced for a study of a mutant IDH1 vaccine in newly diagnosed glioma. Study-level information: The timing of visit V12 was week 35, and that of visit V13 was week 47.

Repertoires were generated with immunoSEQ multiplex PCR, while TCRdb's copy carries only in-frame clones and drops some. The sample records tens of thousands of clones, around 87% being singletons. Regarding time point: week 35, safety follow-up. Each dose delivered 300 ug of mutant IDH1 20-mer peptide subcutaneously with imiquimod. The germline V gene encodes CDR1 LNHNV and CDR2 YYDKDF (reference sequence). The CDR3 is 16 residues long. The ends were cut back, 4 bases at V and 6 bases at J, with 18 bases in the middle. Turning to this clone: What it binds is not known.

This receptor was taken from a man under 40 with glioma. The rearrangement uses TRBV15 and TRBJ2-2; TRBD1 is a possible D gene (6 bases). This specimen was PBMCs, taken from a glioma patient whose treatment included an IDH1 peptide vaccine. CDR3 in amino acids: CATSTITGKKAGELFF. Written as DNA, the CDR3 is TGTGCCACCAGCACAATCACAGGGAAGAAAGCCGGGGAGCTGTTTTTT.